A selection of T cell receptor beta chains follows, all from one sample in a study of blood T cell repertoires in COVID-19. Clones were sequenced by immunoSEQ multiplex PCR, and TCRdb holds only the in-frame ones, with some missing. The sample contains tens of thousands of clones, about 90% of which appear only once. Sequenced: peripheral blood. These receptors were collected from a man in his 60s with acute or convalescent COVID-19. CDR3s include the opening cysteine and the closing phenylalanine or tryptophan. D genes are given only for firm matches. Size tells how often a clone was seen (once, few, many) or the class of an expanded clone, and some rows leave it out.

TRBD2	.	TRBJ2-7	TRBV6-5	CATVRTSGGREQYF	TGTGCCACCGTAAGGACTAGCGGGGGCCGGGAGCAGTACTTC
.	.	TRBJ1-2	TRBV9	CASSVALWGSGQGYTF	TGTGCCAGCAGCGTAGCTCTGTGGGGCAGCGGGCAAGGCTACACCTTC
TRBD1	.	TRBJ1-5	TRBV6-5	CASKNRGDNQPQHF	TGTGCCAGCAAAAACAGGGGTGACAATCAGCCCCAGCATTTT
TRBD2	.	TRBJ2-1	TRBV9	CASSVGGSGSYNEQFF	TGTGCCAGCAGCGTAGGTGGTAGCGGGAGCTACAATGAGCAGTTCTTC
.	.	TRBJ1-6	TRBV10-3	CAIRRGDYNSPLHF	TGTGCCATCCGGCGGGGGGATTATAATTCACCCCTCCACTTT
.	.	TRBJ1-2	TRBV21-1	CASSPLGGGRTF	TGTGCCAGCAGCCCCTTAGGAGGAGGGAGGACCTTC
.	.	TRBJ2-1	TRBV5-1	CASRIPGNEQFF	TGCGCCAGCAGAATCCCGGGGAATGAGCAGTTCTTC
TRBD1	once	TRBJ2-7	TRBV9	CASSVAEGQFYEQYF	TGTGCCAGCAGCGTAGCTGAGGGACAGTTCTACGAGCAGTACTTC
TRBD1	.	TRBJ2-1	TRBV19	CASSNPGQGARNEQFF	TGTGCCAGTAGCAATCCGGGACAGGGGGCTCGGAATGAGCAGTTCTTC
.	.	TRBJ1-5	TRBV28	CASGSGNNQPQHF	TGTGCCAGCGGCTCGGGGAACAATCAGCCCCAGCATTTT